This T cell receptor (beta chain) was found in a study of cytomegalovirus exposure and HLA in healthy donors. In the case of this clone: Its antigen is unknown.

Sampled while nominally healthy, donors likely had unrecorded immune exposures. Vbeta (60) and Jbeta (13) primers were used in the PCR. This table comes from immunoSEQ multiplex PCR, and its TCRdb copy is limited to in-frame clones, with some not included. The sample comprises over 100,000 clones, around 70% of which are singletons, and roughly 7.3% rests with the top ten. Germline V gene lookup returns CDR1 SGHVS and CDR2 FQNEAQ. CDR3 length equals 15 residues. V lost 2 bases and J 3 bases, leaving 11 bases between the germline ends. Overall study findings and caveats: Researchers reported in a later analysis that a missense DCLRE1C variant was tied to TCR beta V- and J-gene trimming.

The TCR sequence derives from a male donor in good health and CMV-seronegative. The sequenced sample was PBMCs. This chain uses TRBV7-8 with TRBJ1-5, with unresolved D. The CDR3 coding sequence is TGTGCCAGCAGCTTAAGAGGGCAGGACAATCAGCCCCAGCATTTT. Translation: CASSLRGQDNQPQHF.